This passage covers 3 T cell receptor beta chains from one sample sequenced in a study of T cells in Graves' hyperthyroidism and ophthalmopathy. Amplification targeted TCR beta CDR3 regions from RNA transcripts. HTBI primers were the set used in a first-round RT-PCR of the TCR CDR3. TCRdb reanalysed the multiplex PCR reads using MiXCR and keeps one entry per CDR3 protein. Of 350,000 to 400,000 distinct CDR3 sequences listed, roughly 13% are singletons. Sequencing was performed on blood. These receptors were taken from a woman aged 55 to 70 with Graves' hyperthyroidism.

This clonotype was found many times. CDR3 in DNA: TGTGCCAGCAGCCAGGCTAACTATGGCTACACCTTC. Protein sequence: CASSQANYGYTF. The rearrangement links TRBV3-1 to TRBJ1-2; no clear D. The CDR3 is 12 amino acids. Trimming left V 3 bases short and J 0 bases short, with 2 bases between. CDR1 and CDR2 (germline): LGHDT, YNNKEL (reference sequence). Combining the CDR3 with reference TRBV3-1 and TRBJ1-2 gives the whole variable domain DTAVSQTPKYLVTQMGNDKSIKCEQNLGHDTMYWYKQDSKKFLKIMFSYNNKELIINETVPNRFSPKSPDKAHLNLHINSLELGDSAVYFCASSQANYGYTFGSGTRLTVV.

This sequence joins TRBV19 and TRBJ1-5, with D maybe TRBD1 (5 bases). This CDR3 has 18 residues. Trimming removed 0 bases at V and 7 bases at J, with 22 bases between. Per germline, CDR1 LNHDA and CDR2 SQIVND (reference sequence). CDR3 loop: CASSIDPLGLSGQQPQHF. In DNA, the CDR3 is TGTGCCAGTAGTATAGACCCTTTGGGACTCTCGGGGCAGCAGCCCCAGCATTTT.

This rearrangement joins TRBV4-2 to TRBJ2-3; 12 positions match TRBD2. Germline trimming cut 2 bases from V and 5 bases from J; bases unmatched to any gene: 17. Germline assignment: CDR1 LGHNA and CDR2 YNFKEQ. The CDR3 loop spans 20 amino acids. In DNA, the CDR3 is TGTGCCAGCAGCCAATTACTAGCGGGAGGTCCCTTTGGGTTTGGAGATACGCAGTATTTT. It codes for CASSQLLAGGPFGFGDTQYF.